This T cell receptor beta chain emerged from a study of blood T cell repertoires in COVID-19. Before being deemed recovered, Cohort 3 donors had two negative PCRs, clearance, or symptom resolution. This CDR3 has 15 amino acids. Unmatched junction bases numbered 8, after V lost 4 bases and J lost 11 bases. The germline V gene encodes CDR1 MGHRA and CDR2 YSYEKL. Profiling relied on immunoSEQ multiplex PCR, and the TCRdb table lists in-frame clones only, not all of them. The sample lists about 390,000 clones; just under 90% were seen once. The V and J genes are TRBV4-1 and TRBJ1-6; 10 bases are shared with TRBD1. Sample: PBMCs or T cells enriched from blood (not recorded which). The source is a woman in her forties or fifties who had recovered from COVID-19. The CDR3 here is CASSLSGDRGPPLHF. CDR3 sequence (DNA): TGCGCCAGCAGCCTCTCCGGGGACAGGGGCCCACCCCTCCACTTT.